These 26 T cell receptor beta chains share one sample of origin, sequenced in a study of blood T cell repertoires in COVID-19. Only in-frame clones appear in the TCRdb table, and some are missing; sequencing was by immunoSEQ multiplex PCR. The data hold approximately 320,000 clones, with roughly nine tenths observed a single time. The specimen was PBMCs or T cells enriched from blood (not recorded which). The receptor source for this set is a man aged 55 to 69 who had recovered from COVID-19.

This clone was seen more than once but under ten times. The same CDR3 also results from other DNA sequences found in this sample. The chain has TRBV25-1 and TRBJ2-3; 10 nucleotides align to TRBD2. This CDR3 contains 15 residues. The germline V gene encodes CDR1 MGHDK and CDR2 SYGVNS. V lost 3 bases, J lost 2 bases, and 2 bases stayed unmatched. CDR3 amino acids: CASSDSGGITDTQYF. In DNA, the CDR3 is TGTGCCAGCAGTGATAGCGGGGGGATCACAGATACGCAGTATTTT.

The rearrangement uses TRBV19 and TRBJ1-2; possibly TRBD1 for D (6 bases). CDR1 and CDR2 from the germline V gene are LNHDA and SQIVND (reference sequence). CDR3 length: 17 amino acids. The ends were cut back, 3 bases at V and 6 bases at J, with 23 bases in the middle. The CDR3 loop is CASSILGATVQGHGYTF. CDR3 DNA: TGTGCCAGTAGTATCCTAGGAGCAACAGTTCAGGGGCATGGCTACACCTTC.

The chain links TRBV7-9 to TRBJ2-2; 9 positions match TRBD1. The CDR3 length is 15 residues. V trimming: 6 bases; J trimming: 7 bases; junction bases outside the gene matches: 9. Germline CDR1 reads SEHNR; CDR2 reads FQNEAQ (reference sequence). The CDR3 sequence: CASRTTGGADGELFF. CDR3 bases: TGTGCCAGCAGAACAACAGGGGGCGCCGACGGGGAGCTGTTTTTT.

This chain uses TRBV6-1 with TRBJ2-1, with D tentatively TRBD2 (6 bases). Trimming pared 2 bases from V and 8 bases from J, leaving 16 bases between. Per germline, CDR1 MNHNS and CDR2 SASEGT. This CDR3 is 15 amino acids long. CDR3 sequence: CASSEREGWRDEQFF. The CDR3 DNA reads TGTGCCAGCAGTGAACGTGAAGGGTGGAGGGATGAGCAGTTCTTC.

This clone came up once. The V call is TRBV5-6, the J call TRBJ1-3, with D tentatively TRBD1 (5 bases). V was pared by 4 bases and J by 0 bases, with 14 bases between. The germline CDR1 and CDR2 sequences are SGHDT and YYEEEE. The CDR3 loop spans 16 amino acids. The CDR3 DNA follows: TGTGCCAGCAGCCCACGGCAGGGCCGCTCTGGAAACACCATATATTTT. This sequence encodes CASSPRQGRSGNTIYF.

The CDR3 reads CASSYTGQNYGYTF. The CDR3 DNA is TGTGCCAGCAGTTACACCGGACAGAACTATGGCTACACCTTC. This sequence joins TRBV6-5 and TRBJ1-2; the D gene is possibly TRBD1 (6 bases). V dropped 2 bases and J dropped 2 bases, with 9 bases sitting between them. From germline, CDR1 is MNHEY and CDR2 SVGAGI. The CDR3 covers 14 residues.

This chain uses TRBV5-1 with TRBJ2-3, with D maybe TRBD2 (6 bases). The germline CDR1 and CDR2 sequences are SGHRS and YFSETQ. The CDR3 sequence is 15 residues long. V lost 4 bases and J 0 bases, leaving 12 bases between the germline ends. Written as DNA, the CDR3 is TGCGCCAGCAGCCGGAGGGCGGATAGCACAGATACGCAGTATTTT. Translating it yields CASSRRADSTDTQYF.

This chain uses TRBV9 with TRBJ2-3, with TRBD2 identical over 9 bases. The CDR3 covers 17 residues. Per the germline V gene, CDR1 is SGDLS and CDR2 is YYNGEE. V lost 0 bases, J lost 3 bases, and 8 bases stayed unmatched. The CDR3 spells CASSVAVAGVGTDTQYF. The CDR3 region has the DNA TGTGCCAGCAGCGTAGCTGTAGCGGGGGTTGGGACAGATACGCAGTATTTT.

The rearrangement joins TRBV18 to TRBJ2-7; TRBD2 is a possible D gene (6 bases). The V gene lost 2 bases and the J gene lost 4 bases, with 12 bases spanning the gap. Germline V gives CDR1 KGHSH, CDR2 LQKENI. The CDR3 is 14 amino acids. The CDR3 DNA reads TGTGCCAGCTCACCATCCGGAGGGACTTACGAGCAGTACTTC. Its protein product is CASSPSGGTYEQYF. Full variable domain (rest looked up from reference TRBV18 and TRBJ2-7): NAGVMQNPRHLVRRRGQEARLRCSPMKGHSHVYWYRQLPEEGLKFMVYLQKENIIDESGMPKERFSAEFPKEGPSILRIQQVVRGDSAAYFCASSPSGGTYEQYFGPGTRLTVT.

The CDR3 DNA reads as TGTGCCTGGAGTCGGCGGGAGGGGGGTGAGCAGTTCTTC. Translated: CAWSRREGGEQFF. V is TRBV30 and J is TRBJ2-1, with 9 bases fitting TRBD2. Germline CDR1 reads GTSNPN; CDR2 reads SVGIG (reference sequence). The CDR3 has 13 residues. Trimming at V came to 2 bases and at J to 9 bases, leaving 5 bases not matched to a gene.

This clone was found once. The chain uses TRBV3-1 (or the pseudogene TRBV3-2) and TRBJ1-3, with D unresolved. The germline V gene has CDR1 LGHDT and CDR2 YNNKEL (reference sequence). The ends were cut back, 4 bases at V and 8 bases at J, with 9 bases in the middle. The CDR3 is made up of 12 amino acids. The CDR3 DNA follows: TGTGCCAGCAGCCGGAGTCTAGACACCATATATTTT. Translating gives CASSRSLDTIYF.

In its sample, this clone was seen once. The J gene is TRBJ1-2, the V gene TRBV19, with 7 nucleotides matching TRBD1. With V trimmed by 7 bases and J by 2 bases, 13 bases remained unmatched. Germline V CDR1 and CDR2: LNHDA, SQIVND (reference sequence). The CDR3 loop spans 16 amino acids. The CDR3, as DNA: TGTGCCAGTATTAATCCGGGACAGCCGTCAAACTATGGCTACACCTTC. This codes for CASINPGQPSNYGYTF.

In DNA form, the CDR3 reads TGTGCCTGGAGTAATGAGGGCAATTCACCCCTCCACTTT. It specifies CAWSNEGNSPLHF. V usage is TRBV30 and J usage is TRBJ1-6; D ambiguous. CDR3 length: 13 amino acids. Germline V gene sequence: CDR1 GTSNPN, CDR2 SVGIG (reference sequence). V lost 2 bases and J lost 7, with 9 bases in between. The whole variable domain, filled in from reference TRBV30 and TRBJ1-6, reads SQTIHQWPATLVQPVGSPLSLECTVEGTSNPNLYWYRQAAGRGLQLLFYSVGIGQISSEVPQNLSASRPQDRQFILSSKKLLLSDSGFYLCAWSNEGNSPLHFGNGTRLTVT.

V usage is TRBV6-5 and J usage is TRBJ1-5, with 7 bases that match TRBD1. The CDR3 covers 14 residues. CDR1 is MNHEY and CDR2 is SVGAGI in the germline V gene. Germline trimming cut 0 bases from V and 6 bases from J; bases unmatched to any gene: 2. CDR3 region: CASSYSQGGQPQHF. DNA for the CDR3: TGTGCCAGCAGTTACTCTCAGGGGGGTCAGCCCCAGCATTTT.

The CDR3 DNA reads TGCGCCAGCAGCAAAGCCGTTGGTGCGGGAGCCCTGAGGGGCAATGAGCAGTTCTTC. Translation: CASSKAVGAGALRGNEQFF. This rearrangement joins TRBV5-1 to TRBJ2-1; 7 nucleotides line up with TRBD2. CDR1 SGHRS and CDR2 YFSETQ come from the germline V gene. This CDR3 contains 19 residues. After removal of 4 bases from V and 6 bases from J, the junction contained 22 bases not matched to a gene.

This clone was found once. The V gene is TRBV27, the J gene TRBJ2-7, with TRBD2 matching over 13 bases. In germline, CDR1 is MNHEY, CDR2 SMNVEV (reference sequence). This CDR3 contains 16 residues. Losses at the gene ends were 6 bases for V and 2 bases for J; bases not matched to a gene: 7. CDR3: CASSTSTSGRAYEQYF. The CDR3, as DNA: TGTGCCAGCAGCACCTCTACTAGCGGGAGGGCCTACGAGCAGTACTTC.

V usage is TRBV5-6 and J usage is TRBJ1-1, with unresolved D. Germline V gene sequence: CDR1 SGHDT, CDR2 YYEEEE. The CDR3 runs to 11 residues. The germline V and J ends were trimmed by 5 bases and 3 bases, with 5 bases remaining between them. The CDR3: CASSGYTEAFF. As DNA, the CDR3 is TGTGCCAGCAGTGGCTACACTGAAGCTTTCTTT.

The chain carries TRBV7-3 and TRBJ2-1, with 9 bases identical to TRBD2. From germline, CDR1 is SGHTA and CDR2 FQGTGA. The CDR3 is 16 amino acids. V trimming: 5 bases; J trimming: 6 bases; junction bases outside the gene matches: 11. CDR3 DNA: TGTGCCAGCAGCCCCAGCGCTAGCGGGATTTCCAATGAGCAGTTCTTC. It is translated as CASSPSASGISNEQFF.

The rearrangement uses TRBV6-5 and TRBJ1-6; perhaps TRBD1 as D (6 bases). The length of the CDR3 is 15 residues. Per the germline V gene, CDR1 is MNHEY and CDR2 is SVGAGI. Trimming pared 0 bases from V and 10 bases from J, leaving 13 bases between. The CDR3 sequence: CASSYSQGPSSPLHF. Here the CDR3 DNA reads TGTGCCAGCAGTTACTCGCAGGGGCCGAGCTCACCCCTCCACTTT.

This chain links TRBV5-4 with TRBJ2-7; D remains unclear. The CDR3 is 13 amino acids. Trimming removed 0 bases at V and 4 bases at J, with 8 bases between. In germline, CDR1 is SGHNT, CDR2 YYREEE (reference sequence). This CDR3 is CASSLGSTYEQYF. CDR3 DNA: TGTGCCAGCAGCTTGGGGTCTACTTACGAGCAGTACTTC.

V is TRBV2 and J is TRBJ2-1; TRBD2 is a possible D gene (6 bases). CDR3 length: 15 amino acids. Deletions cut 6 bases from V and 7 bases from J, with 19 bases between. The germline CDR1 and CDR2 sequences are SNHLY and FYNNEI. The CDR3 coding sequence is TGTGCCAGCAGCGAACTAGCCCCGGGATTTAATGAGCAGTTCTTC. This translates into CASSELAPGFNEQFF.

J is TRBJ2-7 and V is TRBV5-5; 7 nucleotides line up with TRBD1. Germline lookup yields CDR1 SGHKS and CDR2 YYEKEE (reference sequence). The CDR3 extends over 17 amino acids. The trim removed 4 bases at V and 5 bases at J, leaving 18 bases unmatched. CDR3 region: CASSELGAQGIRHEQYF. DNA for the CDR3: TGTGCCAGCAGCGAATTGGGGGCACAGGGGATTAGGCACGAGCAGTACTTC.

A note on this clone: Relative to the germline gene, one junction end is altered; a read error may explain this. The chain uses TRBV7-9 and TRBJ2-7; the match to TRBD1 covers 7 bases. Germline lookup yields CDR1 SEHNR and CDR2 FQNEAQ (reference sequence). The CDR3 contains 15 residues. CDR3 bases: TGTGCCAGCAGCCCTCGGACAGGTATCTCCCACGAGCAGTACTTC. It translates to CASSPRTGISHEQYF.

The chain uses TRBV4-1 and TRBJ1-2, with D unclear. From germline, CDR1 is MGHRA and CDR2 YSYEKL. The CDR3 has 16 residues. Trimming pared 1 base from V and 1 base from J, leaving 13 bases between. For the CDR3, the DNA is TGCGCCAGCAGCCAAGTGAGTACAGTCGATAACTATGGCTACACCTTC. Its translation is CASSQVSTVDNYGYTF.

The rearrangement links TRBV7-2 to TRBJ1-1; 7 nucleotides align to TRBD1. V shed 1 base and J 5 bases; nucleotides not matched to a gene: 7. The CDR3 covers 15 residues. CDR1 and CDR2 from the germline V gene are SGHTA and FQGNSA. The CDR3 DNA reads TGTGCCAGCAGCTTAGGTCTAGCAGGGGGTACTGAAGCTTTCTTT. It is translated as CASSLGLAGGTEAFF. Complete variable domain (other parts from reference TRBV7-2 and TRBJ1-1): GAGVSQSPSNKVTEKGKDVELRCDPISGHTALYWYRQSLGQGLEFLIYFQGNSAPDKSGLPSDRFSAERTGGSVSTLTIQRTQQEDSAVYLCASSLGLAGGTEAFFGQGTRLTVV.

The J gene is TRBJ2-1, the V gene TRBV4-1; 11 bases are a match to TRBD1. Losses at the gene ends were 3 bases for V and 6 bases for J; bases not matched to a gene: 4. Looked up from germline, CDR1 is MGHRA and CDR2 is YSYEKL. The CDR3 sequence is 15 residues long. The DNA for the CDR3 is TGCGCCAGCAGCCATGCCGGGACAGGGGGCAATGAGCAGTTCTTC. Its translation is CASSHAGTGGNEQFF.